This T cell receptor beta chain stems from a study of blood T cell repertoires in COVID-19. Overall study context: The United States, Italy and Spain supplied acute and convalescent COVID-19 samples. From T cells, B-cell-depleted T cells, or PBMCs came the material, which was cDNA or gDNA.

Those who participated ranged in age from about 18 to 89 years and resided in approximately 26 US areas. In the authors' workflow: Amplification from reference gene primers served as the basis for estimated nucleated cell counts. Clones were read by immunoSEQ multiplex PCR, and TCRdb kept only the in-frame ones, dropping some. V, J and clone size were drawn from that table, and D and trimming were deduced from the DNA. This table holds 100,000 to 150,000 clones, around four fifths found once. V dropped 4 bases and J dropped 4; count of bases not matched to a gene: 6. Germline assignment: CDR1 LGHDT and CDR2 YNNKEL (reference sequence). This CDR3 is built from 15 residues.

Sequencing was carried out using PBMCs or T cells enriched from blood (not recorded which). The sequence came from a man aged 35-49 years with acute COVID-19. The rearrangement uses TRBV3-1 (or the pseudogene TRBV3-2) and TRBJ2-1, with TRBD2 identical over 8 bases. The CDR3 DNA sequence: TGTGCCAGCAGCCTCCGACTAGCGCCTTACAATGAGCAGTTCTTC. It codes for CASSLRLAPYNEQFF.